Sequencing of this T cell receptor beta chain was carried out in a study of cytomegalovirus exposure and HLA in healthy donors. Researchers ran the PCR with 60 Vbeta and 13 Jbeta primers. The method was immunoSEQ multiplex PCR; TCRdb's version includes in-frame clones alone and lacks a portion of them. Of about 130,000 clones listed, about four fifths are singletons. The CDR3 runs 13 residues. CDR1 and CDR2 (germline): SGHTA, FQGNSA. Deletions cut 5 bases from V and 6 bases from J, with 14 bases between. This chain joins TRBV7-2 and TRBJ2-7; a weak D match, TRBD2 (5 bases). This clonotype originated in a man aged 30 to 39 in good health. Sequenced input: PBMCs. The CDR3: CASSREGRSEQYF. CDR3 in DNA: TGTGCCAGCAGCCGGGAAGGACGGTCCGAGCAGTACTTC.